The 12 T cell receptor beta chains in this list originate from one sample, sequenced in a study of T cell responses to AZD1222 COVID-19 vaccine. Generated by immunoSEQ multiplex PCR, the TCRdb table keeps only in-frame clones and is missing some. The sample yields around 99,000 clones, about 90% seen once. Sequenced here: peripheral blood, sampled 28 days after the second AZD1222 dose. The source of these receptors is an adult who received the AZD1222 COVID-19 vaccine.

CDR3 sequence (DNA): TGTGCCAGCCGGGTCGGGACGTACACAGATACGCAGTATTTT. Translation: CASRVGTYTDTQYF. V is TRBV27 and J is TRBJ2-3; either TRBD1 or TRBD2 may supply D (5 bases each). The CDR3 is 14 amino acids. V lost 8 bases to trimming and J lost 2 bases, with 14 bases between them. Germline CDR1 reads MNHEY; CDR2 reads SMNVEV (reference sequence).

The V call is TRBV5-1, the J call TRBJ1-3; 7 bases map to TRBD1. Looked up from germline, CDR1 is SGHRS and CDR2 is YFSETQ. The ends lost 1 base at V and 0 bases at J; junction bases unmatched: 4. The CDR3 contains 16 residues. CDR3 bases: TGCGCCAGCAGCTTGTACCAGGGGGGCTCTGGAAACACCATATATTTT. The encoded protein is CASSLYQGGSGNTIYF.

J is TRBJ1-4 and V is TRBV19, with TRBD1 as a possible D gene (5 bases). Germline V gene lookup returns CDR1 LNHDA and CDR2 SQIVND (reference sequence). Trimming took off 7 bases at V and 3 bases at J, with 12 bases between the two ends. The CDR3 totals 14 residues. The CDR3 nucleotides read TGTGCCAGTATCAAGGAAGGGGCTAATGAAAAACTGTTTTTT. This codes for CASIKEGANEKLFF.

The chain employs TRBV19 and TRBJ1-2, with TRBD1 as a possible D gene (6 bases). Trimming removed 5 bases at V and 1 base at J, with 11 bases between. The CDR3 covers 14 residues. Germline V gene sequence: CDR1 LNHDA, CDR2 SQIVND (reference sequence). The CDR3 loop reads CASSPQGFNYGYTF. CDR3 in DNA: TGTGCCAGTAGTCCACAGGGTTTTAACTATGGCTACACCTTC.

The chain combines TRBV10-3 with TRBJ1-4; the D gene is possibly TRBD1 (5 bases). V dropped 0 bases and J dropped 7 bases, with 12 bases sitting between them. This CDR3 is built from 15 residues. Germline CDR1 and CDR2: ENHRY and SYGVKD. CDR3 DNA sequence: TGTGCCATCAGTGAGTCGTCAGGGTCGAGTGAAAAACTGTTTTTT. Protein product: CAISESSGSSEKLFF.

The chain joins TRBV29-1 to TRBJ1-2, with 10 positions matching TRBD1. The ends lost 7 bases at V and 3 bases at J; junction bases unmatched: 5. The CDR3 is made up of 13 amino acids. Germline V lookup: CDR1 SQVTM, CDR2 ANQGSEA. The chain's CDR3 is CSATGGAYYGYTF. The CDR3, as DNA: TGCAGCGCGACAGGGGGCGCGTACTATGGCTACACCTTC.

The chain has TRBV4-1 and TRBJ2-3; no clear D gene. Germline CDR1 MGHRA, CDR2 YSYEKL. This CDR3 contains 17 residues. V was clipped by 0 bases and J by 0 bases, with 13 bases between them. CDR3 DNA: TGCGCCAGCAGCCAAGAATGGGTGCAACCTAGCACAGATACGCAGTATTTT. This codes for CASSQEWVQPSTDTQYF.

J is TRBJ2-1 and V is TRBV2; D is unresolved. Germline V CDR1 and CDR2: SNHLY, FYNNEI. The V end lost 4 bases, the J end lost 6 bases, and 10 bases lay between the germline ends. CDR3 length: 13 amino acids. This CDR3 reads CASSASGGNEQFF. CDR3 sequence (DNA): TGTGCCAGCAGTGCTTCAGGTGGCAATGAGCAGTTCTTC.

The chain is built from TRBV10-2 and TRBJ2-3; 7 nucleotides agree with TRBD2. Germline CDR1 is WSHSY and CDR2 is SAAADI. The J segment lost 0 bases and the V segment lost 0 bases, leaving 3 bases of the junction unmatched. The CDR3 covers 16 residues. The CDR3 here is CASSESRGISTDTQYF. In nucleotides, the CDR3 is TGCGCCAGCAGTGAGTCGCGGGGGATTAGCACAGATACGCAGTATTTT.

The CDR3 loop reads CASSAGQLKGMQFF. The DNA of the CDR3 is TGTGCCAGTAGTGCCGGACAGCTTAAGGGTATGCAGTTCTTC. The chain uses TRBV19 and TRBJ2-1; a weak D match, TRBD1 (6 bases). Germline CDR1 is LNHDA and CDR2 is SQIVND (reference sequence). The ends were cut back, 5 bases at V and 12 bases at J, with 20 bases in the middle. This CDR3 region has 14 residues.

The V and J genes are TRBV2 and TRBJ2-5, with 11 bases fitting TRBD2. The CDR3 length is 14 residues. Germline V gene sequence: CDR1 SNHLY, CDR2 FYNNEI. V shed 9 bases and J 2 bases; nucleotides not matched to a gene: 5. CDR3 amino acids: CASRLAGKQETQYF. The DNA of the CDR3 is TGTGCCAGTAGACTAGCGGGGAAACAAGAGACCCAGTACTTC.

The chain joins TRBV7-8 to TRBJ1-4; TRBD1 is a possible D gene (6 bases). The CDR3 consists of 17 residues. V was pared by 3 bases and J by 0 bases, with 14 bases between. Germline V gives CDR1 SGHVS, CDR2 FQNEAQ. CDR3 coding DNA: TGTGCCAGCAGCTTTGGGGGCACGAGGGCAACTAATGAAAAACTGTTTTTT. Translated: CASSFGGTRATNEKLFF.